The 8 T cell receptor beta chains presented below share a single source sample, sequenced in a study of blood T cell repertoires in COVID-19. Profiled with immunoSEQ multiplex PCR; TCRdb holds only in-frame clones, not every one. The table lists about 150,000 clones, around 76% of them singletons. Material: peripheral blood. The receptors stem from a man between 60 and 70 years old with acute or convalescent COVID-19.

This chain joins TRBV24-1 and TRBJ2-3; 12 bases map to TRBD2. This CDR3 contains 16 residues. The ends lost 6 bases at V and 1 base at J; junction bases unmatched: 4. Germline-derived CDR1 and CDR2 are KGHDR and SFDVKD. This CDR3 reads CATSLGLAGGTDTQYF. For the CDR3, the DNA is TGTGCCACCAGTCTGGGACTAGCGGGTGGCACAGATACGCAGTATTTT.

The chain combines TRBV5-8 with TRBJ1-3, with D tentatively TRBD1 (6 bases). Germline V gene data show CDR1 as SGHTS and CDR2 as YDEGEE. V lost 5 bases and J lost 0, with 15 bases in between. The CDR3 runs 16 residues. The CDR3 coding sequence is TGTGCCAGCAGGTCCAGGGGTGTTGGCTCTGGAAACACCATATATTTT. As protein: CASRSRGVGSGNTIYF. Full variable domain (remainder filled in from reference TRBV5-8 and TRBJ1-3): EAGVTQSPTHLIKTRGQQATLRCSPISGHTSVYWYQQALGLGLQFLLWYDEGEERNRGNFPPRFSGRQFPNYSSELNVNALELEDSALYLCASRSRGVGSGNTIYFGEGSWLTVV.

The rearrangement joins TRBV19 to TRBJ1-4, with no clear D. This CDR3 region has 15 residues. Germline loops: CDR1 LNHDA, CDR2 SQIVND (reference sequence). The V and J ends lost 3 bases and 2 bases respectively, with 10 bases between them. DNA of the CDR3: TGTGCCAGTAGTATCTCGAGCGCTACTAATGAAAAACTGTTTTTT. Translated: CASSISSATNEKLFF.

This clone was seen only a few times. V is TRBV18 and J is TRBJ2-7; 10 bases fit TRBD1. Germline loops: CDR1 KGHSH, CDR2 LQKENI. The CDR3 is made up of 16 amino acids. V was clipped by 5 bases and J by 4 bases; unmatched bases: 11. CDR3 protein: CASSGGIPGQGYEQYF. CDR3 nucleotide sequence: TGTGCCAGCTCAGGCGGAATTCCGGGACAGGGGTACGAGCAGTACTTC.

The chain carries TRBV28 and TRBJ1-1, with D unclear. Germline loops: CDR1 MDHEN, CDR2 SYDVKM. Trimming pared 5 bases from V and 1 base from J, leaving 11 bases between. The CDR3 sequence is 14 residues long. CDR3 protein: CASSRTAENTEAFF. The CDR3, as DNA: TGTGCCAGCAGTCGAACAGCGGAGAACACTGAAGCTTTCTTT.

V gene TRBV28 combines with J gene TRBJ2-7; D gene unclear. CDR3 length equals 13 residues. V shed 7 bases and J shed 1 base, with 11 bases lying between them. Germline assignment: CDR1 MDHEN and CDR2 SYDVKM. CDR3 protein: CASNPPQSYEQYF. The CDR3 DNA reads as TGTGCCAGCAATCCTCCCCAGTCCTACGAGCAGTACTTC.

The chain employs TRBV6-5 and TRBJ1-2, with TRBD1 identical over 7 bases. The CDR3 spans 12 residues. The J segment lost 7 bases and the V segment lost 5 bases, leaving 4 bases of the junction unmatched. Germline lookup yields CDR1 MNHEY and CDR2 SVGAGI. The CDR3: CASSHRGSGYTF. The CDR3 coding sequence is TGTGCCAGCAGTCACAGGGGAAGTGGCTACACCTTC.

The chain uses TRBV25-1 and TRBJ1-2; D not resolved. Per germline, CDR1 MGHDK and CDR2 SYGVNS. The CDR3 is 12 amino acids. V lost 8 bases and J 4 bases, leaving 11 bases between the germline ends. CDR3 protein: CASYYPTYGYTF. The CDR3 nucleotides are TGTGCCAGCTACTACCCCACCTATGGCTACACCTTC.